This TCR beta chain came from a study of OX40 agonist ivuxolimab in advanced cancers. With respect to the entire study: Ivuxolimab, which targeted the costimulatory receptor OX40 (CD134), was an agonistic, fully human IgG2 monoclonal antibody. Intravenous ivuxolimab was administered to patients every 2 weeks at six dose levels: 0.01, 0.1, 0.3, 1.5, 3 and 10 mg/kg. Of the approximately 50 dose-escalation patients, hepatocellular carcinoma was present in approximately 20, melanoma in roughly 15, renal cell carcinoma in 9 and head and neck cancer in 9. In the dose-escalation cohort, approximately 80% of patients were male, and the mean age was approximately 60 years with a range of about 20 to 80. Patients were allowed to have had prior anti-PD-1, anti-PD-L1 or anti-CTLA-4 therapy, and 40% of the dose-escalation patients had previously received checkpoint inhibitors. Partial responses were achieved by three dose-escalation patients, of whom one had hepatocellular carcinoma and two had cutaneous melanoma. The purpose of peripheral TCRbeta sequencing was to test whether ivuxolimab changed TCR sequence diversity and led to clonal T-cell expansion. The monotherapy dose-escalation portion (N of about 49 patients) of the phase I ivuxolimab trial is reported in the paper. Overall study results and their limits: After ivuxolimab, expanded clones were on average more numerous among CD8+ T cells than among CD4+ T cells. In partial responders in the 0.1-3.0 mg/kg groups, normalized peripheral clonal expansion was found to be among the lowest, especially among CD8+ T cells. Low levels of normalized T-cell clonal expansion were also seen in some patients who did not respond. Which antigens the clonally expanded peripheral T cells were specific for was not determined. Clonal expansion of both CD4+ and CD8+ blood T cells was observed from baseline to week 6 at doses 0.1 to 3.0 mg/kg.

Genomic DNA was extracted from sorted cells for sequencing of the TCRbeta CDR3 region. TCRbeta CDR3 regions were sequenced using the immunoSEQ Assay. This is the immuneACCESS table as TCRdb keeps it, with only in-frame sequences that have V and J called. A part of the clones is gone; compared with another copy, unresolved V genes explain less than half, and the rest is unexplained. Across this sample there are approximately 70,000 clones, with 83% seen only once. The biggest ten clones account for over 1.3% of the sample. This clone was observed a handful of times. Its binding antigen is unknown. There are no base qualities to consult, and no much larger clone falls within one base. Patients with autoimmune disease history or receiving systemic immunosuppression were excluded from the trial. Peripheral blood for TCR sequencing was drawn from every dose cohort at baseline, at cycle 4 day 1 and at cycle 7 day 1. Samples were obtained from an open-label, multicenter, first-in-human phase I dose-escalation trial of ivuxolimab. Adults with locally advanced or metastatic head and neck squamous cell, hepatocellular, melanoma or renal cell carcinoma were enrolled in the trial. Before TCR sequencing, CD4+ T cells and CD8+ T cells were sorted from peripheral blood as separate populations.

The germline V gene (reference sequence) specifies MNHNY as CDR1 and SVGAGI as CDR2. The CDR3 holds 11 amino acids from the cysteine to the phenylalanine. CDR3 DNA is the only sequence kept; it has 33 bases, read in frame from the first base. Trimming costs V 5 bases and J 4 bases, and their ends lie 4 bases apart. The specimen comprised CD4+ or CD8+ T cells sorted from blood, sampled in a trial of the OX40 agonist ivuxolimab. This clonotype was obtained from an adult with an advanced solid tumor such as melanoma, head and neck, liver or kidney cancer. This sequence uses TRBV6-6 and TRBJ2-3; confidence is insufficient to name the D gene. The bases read TGTGCCAGCAGTCAATCAGATACGCAGTATTTT. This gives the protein CASSQSDTQYF.